Listed here is a single T cell receptor beta chain. This entry is derived from a study of blood T cell repertoires in COVID-19. Study summary: Specimens from acute and convalescent COVID-19 originated in the United States, Italy and Spain.

Trimming took off 7 bases at V and 2 bases at J, with 18 bases between the two ends. The CDR3 is 17 residues long. Germline CDR1 is LNHDA and CDR2 is SQIVND (reference sequence). Repertoires were generated with immunoSEQ multiplex PCR, while TCRdb's copy carries only in-frame clones and drops some. The repertoire holds roughly 200,000 clones, with about nine tenths as singletons. The sequencing sample was made of peripheral blood. The chain employs TRBV19 and TRBJ1-6, with D perhaps matching TRBD1 (6 bases). This TCR was sampled from a man between 65 and 80 years old with acute or convalescent COVID-19. The CDR3 nucleotides are TGTGCCAGTAAGGGGGACCCGAGGGGCACCTATAATTCACCCCTCCACTTT. It translates to CASKGDPRGTYNSPLHF. Full variable domain (outside the CDR3, taken from reference TRBV19 and TRBJ1-6): DGGITQSPKYLFRKEGQNVTLSCEQNLNHDAMYWYRQDPGQGLRLIYYSQIVNDFQKGDIAEGYSVSREKKESFPLTVTSAQKNPTAFYLCASKGDPRGTYNSPLHFGNGTRLTVT.